The next 10 T cell receptor beta chains were all read from a single sample in a study of cytomegalovirus exposure and HLA in healthy donors. PCR was performed using 60 Vbeta and 13 Jbeta primers. This table comes from immunoSEQ multiplex PCR, and its TCRdb copy is limited to in-frame clones, with some not included. Among 85,000 to 130,000 clones listed, roughly three quarters were seen once. Sequenced sample: PBMCs. These receptor sequences come from a female donor in good health and CMV-seropositive.

The chain joins TRBV19 to TRBJ1-2; the D gene is possibly TRBD1 (5 bases). CDR1 and CDR2 (germline): LNHDA, SQIVND (reference sequence). V gave up 0 bases and J gave up 6 bases, with 11 bases separating them. This CDR3 is built from 14 residues. The DNA of the CDR3 is TGTGCCAGTAGTATAGAGTTGGGGCTCCATGGCTACACCTTC. It translates to CASSIELGLHGYTF. Based on the CDR3 plus reference TRBV19 and TRBJ1-2, the full variable domain is DGGITQSPKYLFRKEGQNVTLSCEQNLNHDAMYWYRQDPGQGLRLIYYSQIVNDFQKGDIAEGYSVSREKKESFPLTVTSAQKNPTAFYLCASSIELGLHGYTFGSGTRLTVV.

This rearrangement joins TRBV19 to TRBJ1-1; a possible D gene is TRBD1 (5 bases). The CDR3 has 15 residues. V dropped 5 bases and J dropped 1 base, with 14 bases sitting between them. Germline lookup yields CDR1 LNHDA and CDR2 SQIVND (reference sequence). CDR3 protein: CASSPAGQRNTEAFF. DNA of the CDR3: TGTGCCAGTAGTCCCGCAGGGCAGCGGAACACTGAAGCTTTCTTT.

This clone was picked up a small number of times. This sequence joins TRBV19 and TRBJ1-2; D is uncertain. Germline values: CDR1 LNHDA, CDR2 SQIVND (reference sequence). V was trimmed by 3 bases and J by 8 bases, leaving 19 bases between them. The CDR3 length is 15 residues. CDR3 sequence reads: CASSIPVGEKRGYTF. The CDR3 DNA follows: TGTGCCAGTAGTATCCCGGTCGGGGAAAAGCGGGGCTACACCTTC.

The rearrangement joins TRBV18 to TRBJ1-1, with D possibly matching TRBD1 (6 bases). The CDR3 has 14 amino acids. V shed 4 bases and J shed 3 bases, with 12 bases lying between them. From germline, CDR1 is KGHSH and CDR2 LQKENI. In DNA form, the CDR3 reads TGTGCCAGCTCACGGGGGGGCCCTGACACTGAAGCTTTCTTT. Translation: CASSRGGPDTEAFF.

In its sample, this clone was seen a few times. V gene TRBV19 combines with J gene TRBJ2-5; D is unresolved. The J call may be incorrect, as the DNA end agrees better with TRBJ2-7. Germline V CDR1 and CDR2: LNHDA, SQIVND (reference sequence). The CDR3 runs to 14 residues. The CDR3 DNA sequence: TGTGCCAGTAGTATGGGTCAGGTGTCCTACGAGCAGTACTTC. As protein: CASSMGQVSYEQYF.

V is TRBV4-1 and J is TRBJ2-7; 9 bases map to TRBD1. Per the germline V gene, CDR1 is MGHRA and CDR2 is YSYEKL. The length of the CDR3 is 16 residues. With 1 base clipped from V and 3 bases from J, the junction kept 7 bases outside the gene matches. The CDR3 coding sequence is TGCGCCAGCAGCCAAGGCGGACAGGGGACCATCTACGAGCAGTACTTC. Encoded protein: CASSQGGQGTIYEQYF.

This chain connects TRBV9 to TRBJ1-2, with 9 bases matching TRBD1. The CDR3 extends over 14 amino acids. Trimming at V came to 4 bases and at J to 4 bases, leaving 5 bases not matched to a gene. The germline V gene encodes CDR1 SGDLS and CDR2 YYNGEE. CDR3 in amino acids: CASSTRTGAYGYTF. In DNA form, the CDR3 reads TGTGCCAGCAGCACAAGGACAGGGGCCTATGGCTACACCTTC.

The J gene is TRBJ2-7, the V gene TRBV10-3; the match to TRBD2 covers 7 bases. This CDR3 comprises 16 residues. CDR1 ENHRY and CDR2 SYGVKD come from the germline V gene. V lost 4 bases and J lost 4; bases outside the gene matches: 13. The CDR3 sequence: CAISGLAGVGVYEQYF. Written as DNA, the CDR3 is TGTGCCATCAGTGGGTTGGCGGGAGTTGGGGTGTACGAGCAGTACTTC.

The rearrangement uses TRBV29-1 and TRBJ2-3, with D perhaps matching TRBD1 (6 bases). V was trimmed by 7 bases and J by 1 base, leaving 15 bases between them. The CDR3 is 14 residues long. Germline loops: CDR1 SQVTM, CDR2 ANQGSEA. For the CDR3, the DNA is TGCAGCGGCCAGGGGCGGGTTGGCACAGATACGCAGTATTTT. It encodes CSGQGRVGTDTQYF.

This clone appeared a few times. The V call is TRBV6-6, the J call TRBJ1-2; 10 bases align to TRBD1. The ends lost 2 bases at V and 5 bases at J; junction bases unmatched: 5. This CDR3 is built from 15 residues. Germline CDR1 is MNHNY and CDR2 is SVGAGI (reference sequence). This CDR3 reads CASSYGGQGLYGYTF. CDR3 in DNA: TGTGCCAGCAGTTACGGGGGACAGGGGTTGTATGGCTACACCTTC.